The 27 T cell receptor beta chains reported below all come from one sample, sequenced in a study of beta chain features in type 1 diabetes. Expressed TCRB transcripts were sequenced because the entire RNA isolate underwent reverse transcription. TCRdb's table, derived via immunoSEQ multiplex PCR, lists solely in-frame clones and lacks some. The sample contains approximately 340,000 clones, about 16% of which appear only once. The specimen sequenced was naive CD4+ T cells from blood. These receptors came from a woman aged 18 to 35 in good health.

This clone has more than one count but fewer than ten. The chain is built from TRBV23-1 and TRBJ2-3; 8 positions match TRBD1. TRBV23-1 is assigned to the ORF class and has an uncertain function. CDR3 length equals 19 residues. The J segment lost 6 bases and the V segment lost 0 bases, leaving 17 bases of the junction unmatched. The CDR3 loop is CASSQSRLRTGNSPDTQYF. As DNA, the CDR3 is TGCGCCAGCAGTCAATCCCGTCTCCGGACAGGGAATTCTCCGGATACGCAGTATTTT.

The rearrangement links TRBV7-9 to TRBJ2-4; 7 nucleotides agree with TRBD1. The CDR3 sequence is 15 residues long. V shed 6 bases and J 9 bases; nucleotides not matched to a gene: 14. Germline V gene sequence: CDR1 SEHNR, CDR2 FQNEAQ (reference sequence). The CDR3 DNA is TGTGCCAGCAGACCCGACAGGGATTTAGGGGTCATTCAGTACTTC. This codes for CASRPDRDLGVIQYF.

This clone was counted between two and nine times. The CDR3 loop is CSVGRLAGEQYF. The CDR3 region has the DNA TGCAGCGTTGGGAGACTAGCGGGCGAGCAGTACTTC. V is TRBV29-1 and J is TRBJ2-7; 10 nucleotides match TRBD2. CDR1 and CDR2 (germline): SQVTM, ANQGSEA. With V trimmed by 4 bases and J by 6 bases, 3 bases remained unmatched. There are 12 residues in the CDR3.

This clone has more than one count but fewer than ten. The sample has other DNA sequences that encode this CDR3 too. The CDR3 DNA sequence: TGCAGCGTTGGAGGGGGTGGTGACCAGCCCCAGCATTTT. This codes for CSVGGGGDQPQHF. This chain links TRBV29-1 with TRBJ1-5; D is perhaps TRBD1 (6 bases). Germline V gene data show CDR1 as SQVTM and CDR2 as ANQGSEA. V was clipped by 4 bases and J by 7 bases, with 14 bases between them. The CDR3 spans 13 residues.

This clone was detected only a few times. The rearrangement links TRBV28 to TRBJ2-7, with TRBD1 as a possible D gene (6 bases). V dropped 6 bases and J dropped 6 bases, with 12 bases sitting between them. Germline V CDR1 and CDR2: MDHEN, SYDVKM. This CDR3 is 12 amino acids long. CDR3 in DNA: TGTGCCAGCAGACGGCAGGGGTCCGAGCAGTACTTC. Encoded protein: CASRRQGSEQYF.

This clone was detected a few times. The genes are TRBV18 and TRBJ2-3; no clear D gene. This CDR3 spans 12 amino acids. Trimming took 6 bases from V and 4 from J, leaving 8 bases between them. CDR1 KGHSH and CDR2 LQKENI come from the germline V gene. This chain's CDR3 is CASSRRPDTQYF. Written as DNA, the CDR3 is TGTGCCAGCTCGCGGAGACCAGATACGCAGTATTTT. Full variable domain (missing parts from reference TRBV18 and TRBJ2-3): NAGVMQNPRHLVRRRGQEARLRCSPMKGHSHVYWYRQLPEEGLKFMVYLQKENIIDESGMPKERFSAEFPKEGPSILRIQQVVRGDSAAYFCASSRRPDTQYFGPGTRLTVL.

The chain has TRBV5-4 and TRBJ2-2; 11 bases align to TRBD2. V was clipped by 4 bases and J by 3 bases; unmatched bases: 2. Germline assignment: CDR1 SGHNT and CDR2 YYREEE (reference sequence). This CDR3 contains 15 residues. The CDR3 region is CASSKTSGDTGELFF. The CDR3 region has the DNA TGTGCCAGCAGCAAGACTAGCGGGGACACCGGGGAGCTGTTTTTT.

The chain carries TRBV5-1 and TRBJ2-7, with D possibly matching TRBD1 (6 bases). The ends were cut back, 0 bases at V and 0 bases at J, with 10 bases in the middle. Looked up from germline, CDR1 is SGHRS and CDR2 is YFSETQ. The CDR3 extends over 15 amino acids. The CDR3 bases are TGCGCCAGCAGCTTGGGACAGGACATCTCCTACGAGCAGTACTTC. Translating it yields CASSLGQDISYEQYF.

Only a few counts were recorded for this clone. CDR3 nucleotide sequence: TGTGCCAGCAGCCCCGACAGAGCCTCTGGAAACACCATATATTTT. Its protein is CASSPDRASGNTIYF. The rearrangement links TRBV7-3 to TRBJ1-3, with TRBD1 as a possible D gene (5 bases). The V gene's germline CDR1 is SGHTA and CDR2 FQGTGA. V was trimmed by 5 bases and J by 0 bases, leaving 11 bases between them. The CDR3 totals 15 residues.

The chain couples TRBV15 to TRBJ2-7; tentative D call: TRBD2 (6 bases). The CDR3 has 15 amino acids. From germline, CDR1 is LNHNV and CDR2 YYDKDF (reference sequence). The V end lost 0 bases, the J end lost 4 bases, and 13 bases lay between the germline ends. The CDR3 reads CATSRDPEGGYEQYF. CDR3 nucleotide sequence: TGTGCCACCAGCAGAGATCCGGAGGGAGGATACGAGCAGTACTTC.

This clone was picked up a small number of times. The J gene is TRBJ2-3, the V gene TRBV29-1; TRBD1 agrees at 9 bases. The V gene end was trimmed by 7 bases and the J gene end by 3 bases; junction bases not matched to a gene: 2. Germline assignment: CDR1 SQVTM and CDR2 ANQGSEA. The CDR3 sequence is 12 residues long. The CDR3 protein is CSGGQGTDTQYF. The CDR3, as DNA: TGCAGCGGGGGACAGGGTACAGATACGCAGTATTTT.

This chain uses TRBV15 with TRBJ2-3; weak D call: TRBD1 (7 bases). The V gene lost 2 bases and the J gene lost 1 base, with 10 bases spanning the gap. This CDR3 comprises 15 residues. In germline, CDR1 is LNHNV, CDR2 YYDKDF (reference sequence). CDR3 nucleotides: TGTGCCACCAGCAGACAGGGGGAGGGCACAGATACGCAGTATTTT. Protein: CATSRQGEGTDTQYF.

In this sample, this clone turned up a few times. The chain links TRBV2 to TRBJ1-2; D unresolved. The CDR3 runs to 13 residues. V lost 4 bases and J lost 0, with 6 bases in between. Germline CDR1 reads SNHLY; CDR2 reads FYNNEI. The CDR3 reads CASSAYPNYGYTF. The CDR3 nucleotides are TGTGCCAGCAGTGCGTATCCTAACTATGGCTACACCTTC.

This chain joins TRBV19 and TRBJ2-7; weak D call: TRBD1 (5 bases). Germline CDR1 is LNHDA and CDR2 is SQIVND (reference sequence). V was clipped by 11 bases and J by 0 bases, with 20 bases between them. The CDR3 contains 15 residues. In nucleotides, the CDR3 is TGTGCCGCGTCCCAAGTCGGAAGGGGCTCCTACGAGCAGTACTTC. It yields the protein CAASQVGRGSYEQYF.

The chain recombines TRBV29-1 with TRBJ2-4, with D unresolved. Germline CDR1 reads SQVTM; CDR2 reads ANQGSEA. This CDR3 is built from 16 residues. The V end was cut by 2 bases, the J end by 5 bases, with 19 bases between. The CDR3 sequence: CSVERFRSFSENIQYF. In DNA form, the CDR3 reads TGCAGCGTTGAACGGTTTAGGAGCTTCTCGGAAAACATTCAGTACTTC.

This clone came up a few times. The J gene is TRBJ2-1, the V gene TRBV7-2; 10 nucleotides align to TRBD1. This CDR3 is built from 15 residues. CDR1 and CDR2 from the germline V gene are SGHTA and FQGNSA. The V segment lost 5 bases and the J segment 5 bases; nucleotides outside the gene matches: 6. This chain's CDR3 is CASSPGQGGHNEQFF. As DNA, the CDR3 is TGTGCCAGCAGCCCAGGACAGGGGGGCCACAATGAGCAGTTCTTC.

V and J are TRBV20-1 and TRBJ2-1; D gene uncertain. The CDR3 is 11 residues long. Germline loops: CDR1 DFQATT, CDR2 SNEGSKA (reference sequence). Trimming shortened V by 7 bases and J by 3 bases, and 7 bases separated the two germline ends. The CDR3 sequence is CSGRGYNEQFF. CDR3 in DNA: TGCAGTGGGAGAGGCTACAATGAGCAGTTCTTC.

This clone was detected a few times. V gene TRBV25-1 combines with J gene TRBJ2-3, with D possibly matching TRBD2 (6 bases). Trimming pared 4 bases from V and 5 bases from J, leaving 16 bases between. Germline V gene sequence: CDR1 MGHDK, CDR2 SYGVNS. The CDR3 contains 15 residues. CDR3 in amino acids: CASSVSGEMIDTQYF. The CDR3 bases are TGTGCCAGCAGTGTGTCGGGGGAGATGATAGATACGCAGTATTTT. Filled out from reference TRBV25-1 and TRBJ2-3, the complete variable domain reads EADIYQTPRYLVIGTGKKITLECSQTMGHDKMYWYQQDPGMELHLIHYSYGVNSTEKGDLSSESTVSRIRTEHFPLTLESARPSHTSQYLCASSVSGEMIDTQYFGPGTRLTVL.

This clone was detected only a few times. The chain is built from TRBV10-3 and TRBJ2-5; no reliable D call. The V end lost 4 bases, the J end lost 4 bases, and 7 bases lay between the germline ends. Germline CDR1 and CDR2: ENHRY and SYGVKD. This CDR3 has 12 amino acids. The CDR3 DNA reads as TGTGCCATCAGTGCCCCCGGAGAGACCCAGTACTTC. Translating it yields CAISAPGETQYF.

This clone was counted only a few times. The genes are TRBV20-1 and TRBJ2-1; 7 bases are a match to TRBD2. The CDR3 length is 10 residues. Germline lookup yields CDR1 DFQATT and CDR2 SNEGSKA (reference sequence). Trimming cost V 0 bases and J 15 bases; bases outside gene matches: 2. The CDR3 reads CSARDQRGFF. The CDR3 coding sequence is TGCAGTGCTAGAGATCAGCGGGGGTTCTTC.

A few counts support this clone. The V call is TRBV7-9, the J call TRBJ2-1, with no clear D. The V end lost 3 bases, the J end lost 9 bases, and 3 bases lay between the germline ends. This CDR3 is built from 10 residues. Germline V gene lookup returns CDR1 SEHNR and CDR2 FQNEAQ (reference sequence). CDR3 residues: CASSLREQFF. CDR3 coding DNA: TGTGCCAGCAGCTTGCGTGAGCAGTTCTTC.

V usage is TRBV29-1 and J usage is TRBJ2-4; the D gene is possibly TRBD2 (5 bases). The V end was cut by 6 bases, the J end by 7 bases, with 13 bases between. This CDR3 contains 12 residues. Germline CDR1 is SQVTM and CDR2 is ANQGSEA. Here the CDR3 reads CSVCPTRNIQYF. As DNA, the CDR3 is TGCAGCGTGTGCCCTACTAGGAACATTCAGTACTTC.

This sequence joins TRBV9 and TRBJ2-1; possibly TRBD2 for D (6 bases). There are 17 residues in the CDR3. V was shortened by 0 bases and J by 0 bases, with 13 bases between the two germline ends. Germline V lookup: CDR1 SGDLS, CDR2 YYNGEE. This chain's CDR3 is CASSVAGTSPSYNEQFF. CDR3 DNA sequence: TGTGCCAGCAGCGTAGCGGGGACTTCCCCCTCCTACAATGAGCAGTTCTTC. Full variable domain (outside the CDR3, taken from reference TRBV9 and TRBJ2-1): DSGVTQTPKHLITATGQRVTLRCSPRSGDLSVYWYQQSLDQGLQFLIQYYNGEERAKGNILERFSAQQFPDLHSELNLSSLELGDSALYFCASSVAGTSPSYNEQFFGPGTRLTVL.

The gene calls are TRBV18 and TRBJ1-5; 9 nucleotides align to TRBD1. This CDR3 comprises 16 residues. The germline gives CDR1 KGHSH, CDR2 LQKENI. J gave up 4 bases and V 3 bases, and 7 bases lay outside the gene matches. The CDR3 sequence is CASSPRDRAKNQPQHF. For the CDR3, the DNA is TGTGCCAGCTCACCCCGGGACAGGGCTAAAAATCAGCCCCAGCATTTT.

This clone was seen more than once but under ten times. The V gene is TRBV25-1, the J gene TRBJ2-3, with D possibly TRBD2 on 5 matching bases. The CDR3 extends over 14 amino acids. V lost 5 bases to trimming and J lost 4 bases, with 13 bases between them. Germline V gives CDR1 MGHDK, CDR2 SYGVNS. The CDR3 nucleotides are TGTGCCAGCAGTCTAGCTGGGAGCGCAGATACGCAGTATTTT. It codes for CASSLAGSADTQYF.

The chain links TRBV27 to TRBJ2-7; TRBD2 agrees at 12 bases. V was pared by 5 bases and J by 2 bases, with 4 bases of the junction left unmatched. CDR1 MNHEY and CDR2 SMNVEV come from the germline V gene (reference sequence). The CDR3 is made up of 15 amino acids. The CDR3, as DNA: TGTGCCAGCAGTCCCCCTAGCGGGAGGGCCTACGAGCAGTACTTC. This translates into CASSPPSGRAYEQYF.

This chain uses TRBV6-5 with TRBJ1-1; a possible D gene is TRBD1 (5 bases). The CDR3 totals 15 residues. V lost 0 bases and J lost 2, with 10 bases in between. Germline V lookup: CDR1 MNHEY, CDR2 SVGAGI. The CDR3 sequence: CASSYSTALNTEAFF. The DNA of the CDR3 is TGTGCCAGCAGTTACTCGACAGCTCTTAACACTGAAGCTTTCTTT.